The text below deals with one T cell receptor (beta chain). The sample originates from a study of cytomegalovirus exposure and HLA in healthy donors. About the research overall: The 100 to 150 validation repertoires and the approximately 630 first-cohort repertoires shared a platform, a later analysis reported.

Germline V lookup: CDR1 MNHEY, CDR2 SMNVEV (reference sequence). The V and J ends lost 2 bases and 5 bases, in that order; junction bases with no gene match: 9. The CDR3 is made up of 16 amino acids. TCRdb's copy holds only in-frame clones and misses some; the assay was immunoSEQ multiplex PCR. The sample carries 300,000 to 400,000 clones, approximately 88% recorded once. Specimen: PBMCs. The receptor comes from a man aged 30-40 years in good health and CMV-seronegative. This chain joins TRBV27 and TRBJ2-5, with 9 bases identical to TRBD2. The CDR3 loop reads CASSLGLAGSGETQYF. The CDR3, as DNA: TGTGCCAGCAGTTTAGGGCTAGCGGGGTCGGGGGAGACCCAGTACTTC.